The 7 T cell receptor beta chains below were found in one sample sequenced in a study of cytomegalovirus exposure and HLA in healthy donors. The primer mix had 60 Vbeta and 13 Jbeta primers. TCRdb's copy holds only in-frame clones and misses some; the assay was immunoSEQ multiplex PCR. The data hold 200,000 or so clones, with around 79% observed a single time. The specimen sequenced was PBMCs. The source of these receptors is a girl aged 2-15 years in good health and CMV-seronegative.

The chain employs TRBV6-4 and TRBJ2-3; D is unclear. Germline-derived CDR1 and CDR2 are MRHNA and SNTAGT. Trimming shortened V by 0 bases and J by 4 bases, and 8 bases separated the two germline ends. The CDR3 sequence is 14 residues long. CDR3: CASSDSGASDTQYF. In nucleotides, the CDR3 is TGTGCCAGCAGTGACTCGGGCGCGTCAGATACGCAGTATTTT.

The rearrangement joins TRBV5-6 to TRBJ1-4; D is ambiguous. Trimming shortened V by 0 bases and J by 0 bases, and 12 bases separated the two germline ends. Germline-derived CDR1 and CDR2 are SGHDT and YYEEEE. This CDR3 has 17 amino acids. The CDR3 coding sequence is TGTGCCAGCAGCTTGGTTAATGTGGAGACAACTAATGAAAAACTGTTTTTT. Encoded protein: CASSLVNVETTNEKLFF.

This clone turned up a few times. The gene calls are TRBV5-5 and TRBJ1-4, with D possibly matching TRBD1 (5 bases). This CDR3 is built from 16 residues. V was cut by 4 bases and J by 2 bases, with 15 bases left in between. The germline V gene has CDR1 SGHKS and CDR2 YYEKEE (reference sequence). DNA for the CDR3: TGTGCCAGCAGCCTTAATGGTGGGGGGACTAATGAAAAACTGTTTTTT. This translates into CASSLNGGGTNEKLFF.

V gene TRBV4-1 combines with J gene TRBJ1-6; D is possibly TRBD1 (5 bases). This CDR3 is 16 amino acids long. CDR1 is MGHRA, CDR2 YSYEKL, per germline. Trimming pared 2 bases from V and 7 bases from J, leaving 15 bases between. CDR3 residues: CASSQPRQGRNSPLHF. Here the CDR3 DNA reads TGCGCCAGCAGCCAACCCCGGCAGGGAAGGAATTCACCCCTCCACTTT.

V gene TRBV10-1 combines with J gene TRBJ1-1; possible D gene TRBD1, 6 bases. The CDR3 loop spans 13 amino acids. Deletions cut 6 bases from V and 9 bases from J, with 17 bases between. Germline assignment: CDR1 WNHNN and CDR2 SYGVQD (reference sequence). The CDR3 coding sequence is TGCGCCAGCAGAGCCTCGGACACAGGGAAAGCTTTCTTT. This sequence encodes CASRASDTGKAFF.

CDR3 bases: TGTGCCAGCAGCGCAATTGGGACAGGGCATACGAACACCGGGGAGCTGTTTTTT. Protein: CASSAIGTGHTNTGELFF. The chain is built from TRBV13 and TRBJ2-2; 9 bases fit TRBD1. This CDR3 region has 18 residues. Germline V gives CDR1 PRHDT, CDR2 FYEKMQ (reference sequence). V dropped 5 bases and J dropped 0; count of bases not matched to a gene: 10.

The gene calls are TRBV12-5 and TRBJ2-1; TRBD2 agrees at 8 bases. The CDR3 sequence is 17 residues long. Per germline, CDR1 LGHNT and CDR2 FRNRAP. V shed 6 bases, J shed 1 base, and the junction held 11 bases outside the gene matches. CDR3 in amino acids: CASGAPVTGGSYNEQFF. The CDR3 nucleotides read TGTGCTAGTGGGGCTCCGGTGACGGGGGGGTCCTACAATGAGCAGTTCTTC.